Presented here are 18 T cell receptor beta chains from one specimen sequenced in a study of blood T cells in healthy people across ages. Next came a second PCR, run for about 6 to 12 cycles, which used a sample-barcoded 5' primer along with a J-beta primer mix. One entry per CDR3 protein, called by TCRdb with MiXCR from the 5' RACE reads. The repertoire holds hundreds of thousands of distinct CDR3 sequences, with roughly half as singletons. The sequenced sample consisted of blood. The receptors were gathered from a woman older than 75 in good health.

This clonotype was counted only a few times. The rearrangement links TRBV12-3 or TRBV12-4 to TRBJ1-3; weak D call: TRBD1 (6 bases). Trimming took off 3 bases at V and 0 bases at J, with 18 bases between the two ends. The length of the CDR3 is 18 residues. The DNA for the CDR3 is TGTGCCAGCAGTTTTAGGGTTTGGGGGGGACACTCTGGAAACACCATATATTTT. Encoded protein: CASSFRVWGGHSGNTIYF.

The chain links TRBV6-6 to TRBJ2-5; 7 nucleotides match TRBD1. Judging by the DNA end, TRBJ2-7 fits better; the J call may be wrong. Germline-derived CDR1 and CDR2 are MNHNY and SVGAGI (reference sequence). There are 14 residues in the CDR3. The CDR3 protein is CASNLGTENYEQYF. DNA for the CDR3: TGTGCCAGCAACCTAGGGACAGAAAACTACGAGCAGTACTTC.

Of note for this clonotype: A read error may account for a junction end that differs from germline. The chain couples TRBV18 to TRBJ1-1; no reliable D call. CDR3 length: 14 residues. CDR1 and CDR2 from the germline V gene are KGHSH and LQKENI. CDR3 in DNA: TGTGCCAGCTCACCACCATCGGCTAACACTGAAGCTTTATTT. It specifies CASSPPSANTEALF.

Worth noting for this clonotype: A read error may be the cause here, since a much bigger clone is one base away. The V call is TRBV28, the J call TRBJ1-2, with D unclear. The CDR3 totals 12 residues. CDR1 MDHEN and CDR2 SYDVKM come from the germline V gene. V was clipped by 4 bases and J by 7 bases, with 10 bases between them. The CDR3 region is CASSCFIGGYTF. The DNA of the CDR3 is TGTGCCAGCAGTTGCTTCATTGGTGGCTACACCTTC.

The rearrangement uses TRBV7-9 and TRBJ2-7; D is perhaps TRBD1 (5 bases). The length of the CDR3 is 13 residues. CDR1 is SEHNR and CDR2 is FQNEAQ in the germline V gene (reference sequence). The ends were cut back, 5 bases at V and 2 bases at J, with 10 bases in the middle. CDR3 in amino acids: CASSAMGPYEQYF. DNA for the CDR3: TGTGCCAGCAGCGCGATGGGGCCCTACGAGCAGTACTTC.

The rearrangement uses TRBV7-9 and TRBJ2-1; either TRBD1 or TRBD2 may supply D (5 bases each). Germline-derived CDR1 and CDR2 are SEHNR and FQNEAQ (reference sequence). Trimming removed 3 bases at V and 5 bases at J, with 17 bases between. The CDR3 length is 16 residues. The CDR3 coding sequence is TGTGCCAGCAGCTTCTTTTGGGACCGGACCGACAATGAGCAGTTCTTC. As protein: CASSFFWDRTDNEQFF.

This clonotype was recorded many times. The V gene is TRBV11-2, the J gene TRBJ2-3; D unclear. Germline-derived CDR1 and CDR2 are SGHAT and FQNNGV. Trimming took off 2 bases at V and 5 bases at J, with 14 bases between the two ends. The length of the CDR3 is 15 residues. The CDR3 sequence is CASSLMAQRIDTQYF. The CDR3 DNA sequence: TGTGCCAGCAGCTTAATGGCCCAGAGGATAGATACGCAGTATTTT.

This clonotype was seen only a few times. The rearrangement joins TRBV5-1 to TRBJ2-2; weak D call: TRBD2 (6 bases). Trimming removed 5 bases at V and 0 bases at J, with 11 bases between. The CDR3 spans 15 residues. Germline-derived CDR1 and CDR2 are SGHRS and YFSETQ. CDR3 nucleotides: TGCGCCAGCAGGTCGGCGGGGACGAACACCGGGGAGCTGTTTTTT. This sequence encodes CASRSAGTNTGELFF. Using reference TRBV5-1 and TRBJ2-2 for the parts outside the CDR3, the full variable domain is KAGVTQTPRYLIKTRGQQVTLSCSPISGHRSVSWYQQTPGQGLQFLFEYFSETQRNKGNFPGRFSGRQFSNSRSEMNVSTLELGDSALYLCASRSAGTNTGELFFGEGSRLTVL.

J is TRBJ2-6 and V is TRBV12-5; TRBD1 is a possible D gene (6 bases). The CDR3 runs 18 residues. The germline V and J ends were trimmed by 0 bases and 3 bases, with 15 bases remaining between them. CDR1 LGHNT and CDR2 FRNRAP come from the germline V gene. The DNA of the CDR3 is TGTGCTAGTGGTTTGGTACCAGTGGGGGCGAGTGGGGCCAACGTCCTGACTTTC. The encoded protein is CASGLVPVGASGANVLTF.

The gene calls are TRBV28 and TRBJ2-6; D remains ambiguous. There are 16 residues in the CDR3. The V gene's germline CDR1 is MDHEN and CDR2 SYDVKM. Trimming pared 3 bases from V and 0 bases from J, leaving 9 bases between. The CDR3 spells CASSFGRNSGANVLTF. The CDR3 region has the DNA TGTGCCAGCAGTTTCGGACGGAACTCTGGGGCCAACGTCCTGACTTTC.

This chain connects TRBV7-2 to TRBJ2-2; 8 bases match TRBD1. Germline trimming cut 4 bases from V and 5 bases from J; bases unmatched to any gene: 6. CDR1 SGHTA and CDR2 FQGNSA come from the germline V gene. This CDR3 region has 15 residues. CDR3 protein: CASSSQTGETGELFF. CDR3 sequence (DNA): TGTGCCAGCAGCTCTCAGACAGGGGAGACCGGGGAGCTGTTTTTT.

This clonotype was found a few times. The V and J genes are TRBV14 and TRBJ2-2, with 9 bases identical to TRBD1. This CDR3 comprises 16 residues. Per germline, CDR1 SGHDN and CDR2 FVKESK. V shed 2 bases, J shed 0 bases, and the junction held 1 base outside the gene matches. The CDR3 spells CASSQRQGANTGELFF. DNA for the CDR3: TGTGCCAGCAGCCAACGACAGGGGGCGAACACCGGGGAGCTGTTTTTT. The whole variable domain, filled in from reference TRBV14 and TRBJ2-2, reads EAGVTQFPSHSVIEKGQTVTLRCDPISGHDNLYWYRRVMGKEIKFLLHFVKESKQDESGMPNNRFLAERTGGTYSTLKVQPAELEDSGVYFCASSQRQGANTGELFFGEGSRLTVL.

Remarks on this clonotype: Just one base apart from a much larger clone, this may be a read error. The CDR3 is CASSLKGPLAGGNTQYF. For the CDR3, the DNA is TGTGCCAGCAGTTTAAAGGGGCCGCTAGCGGGAGGTAATACGCAGTATTTT. The chain is built from TRBV12-3 or TRBV12-4 and TRBJ2-3; 11 bases agree with TRBD2. This CDR3 has 17 amino acids. Trimming cost V 2 bases and J 7 bases; bases outside gene matches: 11.

This clonotype was recorded at least ten times. This sequence joins TRBV9 and TRBJ2-4; maybe TRBD2 (6 bases). The germline gives CDR1 SGDLS, CDR2 YYNGEE. Between the trimmed V and J ends, which lost 3 bases and 1 base, there was a span of 14 bases. The CDR3 is 16 amino acids. The CDR3 bases are TGTGCCAGCAGCGCCGGGACTTTAATTGCCAAAAACATTCAGTACTTC. Its translation is CASSAGTLIAKNIQYF.

This clonotype was picked up a small number of times. The chain links TRBV12-3 or TRBV12-4 to TRBJ2-2; D uncertain. The CDR3 spans 14 residues. The ends were cut back, 3 bases at V and 4 bases at J, with 9 bases in the middle. In nucleotides, the CDR3 is TGTGCCAGCAGTTTCCAGTCACTCACCGGGGAGCTGTTTTTT. Translating gives CASSFQSLTGELFF.

V usage is TRBV9 and J usage is TRBJ1-1; D gene ambiguous. Trimming shortened V by 2 bases and J by 8 bases, and 10 bases separated the two germline ends. Per germline, CDR1 SGDLS and CDR2 YYNGEE. The CDR3 extends over 12 amino acids. CDR3 nucleotide sequence: TGTGCCAGCAGCGTGTTGACATCGGAAGCTTTCTTT. Protein: CASSVLTSEAFF. Filled out from reference TRBV9 and TRBJ1-1, the complete variable domain reads DSGVTQTPKHLITATGQRVTLRCSPRSGDLSVYWYQQSLDQGLQFLIQYYNGEERAKGNILERFSAQQFPDLHSELNLSSLELGDSALYFCASSVLTSEAFFGQGTRLTVV.

This clonotype was observed a single time. V is TRBV27 and J is TRBJ2-7; D possibly corresponds to TRBD1 (6 bases). The CDR3 runs 14 residues. The germline V gene encodes CDR1 MNHEY and CDR2 SMNVEV (reference sequence). The germline V and J ends were trimmed by 5 bases and 2 bases, with 13 bases remaining between them. CDR3 loop: CASSVLTGPYEQYF. The CDR3 nucleotides read TGTGCCAGCAGTGTCCTGACAGGCCCCTACGAGCAGTACTTC.

This clonotype was recorded once. The rearrangement joins TRBV20-1 to TRBJ2-5, with D unclear. Matching the DNA end better, TRBJ2-7 makes the J call doubtful. The CDR3 consists of 13 residues. Germline V gene lookup returns CDR1 DFQATT and CDR2 SNEGSKA (reference sequence). The DNA of the CDR3 is TGCAGTGCAACCCAATCGCTGGCCCGCGAGCAGTACTTC. Translated, it gives CSATQSLAREQYF.